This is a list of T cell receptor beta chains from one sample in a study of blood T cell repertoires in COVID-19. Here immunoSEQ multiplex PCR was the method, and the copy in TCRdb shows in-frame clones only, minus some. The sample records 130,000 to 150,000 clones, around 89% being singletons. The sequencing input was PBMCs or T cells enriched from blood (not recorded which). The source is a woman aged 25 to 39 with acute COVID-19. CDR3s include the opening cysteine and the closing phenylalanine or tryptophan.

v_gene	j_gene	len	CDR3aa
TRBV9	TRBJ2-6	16	CASSVGSGAGANVLTF
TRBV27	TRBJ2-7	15	CASSLSPGQGLNWYF
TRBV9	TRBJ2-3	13	CASGGFSADTQYF
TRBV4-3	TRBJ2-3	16	CASSQELAGGTDTQYF
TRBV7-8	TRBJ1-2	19	CASSPLAGYGELANYGYTF
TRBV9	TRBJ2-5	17	CASSAGSTGGRQETQYF
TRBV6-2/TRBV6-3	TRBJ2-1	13	CASSSGSYNEQFF
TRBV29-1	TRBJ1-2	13	CSVEGYGIYGYTF
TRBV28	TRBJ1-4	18	CASSLLRSRTGEGEKLFF
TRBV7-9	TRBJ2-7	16	CASSLGVGGRSYEQYF
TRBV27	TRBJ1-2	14	CASSKTGANYGYTF
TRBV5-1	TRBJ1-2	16	CASSLYGTGTNYGYTF
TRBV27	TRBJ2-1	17	CASSFPSGSLSYNEQFF
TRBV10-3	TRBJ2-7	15	CAISQTSGHSYEQYF
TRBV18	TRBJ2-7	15	CASSPDRTRTYEQYF
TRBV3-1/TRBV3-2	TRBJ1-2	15	CASSQDLEGARGYTF
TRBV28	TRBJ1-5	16	CASSLLTLSLYQPQHF
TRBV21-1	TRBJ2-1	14	CASKGTSGDEEQFF
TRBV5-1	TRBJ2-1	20	CASRLVGPGTSGRKYNEQFF
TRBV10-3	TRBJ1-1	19	CAISETSGGTGGRGTEAFF
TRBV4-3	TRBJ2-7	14	CASSPGLAAYEQYF
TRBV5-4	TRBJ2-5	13	CANPDSPQGTQYF
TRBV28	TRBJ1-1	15	CASSNPTGRHTEAFF
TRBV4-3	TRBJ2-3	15	CASSQVRTNADTQYF